This T cell receptor (beta chain) was sequenced during a study of blood T cells in healthy people across ages. Sample-barcoded 5' priming and a J-beta primer mix drove a second PCR of roughly 6 to 12 cycles. MiXCR was run by TCRdb on the 5' RACE reads, yielding one entry per CDR3 protein. The sample shows around 900,000 distinct CDR3 sequences, under 35% of them seen only once. The source is a woman older than 75 in good health. What was sequenced was blood.

The CDR3 DNA reads as TGCAGTGCTAGTTTGGGGACAAGGGGTGATGGCTACACCTTC. As protein: CSASLGTRGDGYTF. The chain has TRBV20-1 and TRBJ1-2; TRBD1 might be the D (6 bases). Trimming stripped 3 bases from V and 6 bases from J, with 17 bases between. The CDR3 has 14 amino acids. In germline, CDR1 is DFQATT, CDR2 SNEGSKA (reference sequence).